This is a list of T cell receptor beta chains from one sample in a study of human T cells and chemical hapten exposure. TCRdb reanalysed the RACE reads using MiXCR and keeps one entry per CDR3 protein. The table includes about 80,000 distinct CDR3 sequences, approximately 10% detected once. The sequences come from whole blood, collected in connection with sensitization to the hapten diphenylcyclopropenone (DPC). The source of these receptors is a man in his late teens or twenties with alopecia areata. Some clones in this sample may be carry-over from other donors' samples. CDR3s include the opening cysteine and the closing phenylalanine or tryptophan. A D gene is named only where the DNA matches it firmly. Clone sizes are given selectively: once, few, many, or a class where the clone is expanded.

j_call | clone_size | v_call | d_call | cdr3_aa | cdr3_nt
TRBJ2-3 | many | TRBV5-1 | TRBD2 | CASSPGLAEDTQYF | TGCGCCAGCAGCCCAGGACTAGCAGAGGATACGCAGTATTTT
TRBJ2-5 | many | TRBV6-1 | TRBD1 | CASSEAGQTQETQYF | TGTGCCAGCAGTGAAGCGGGACAGACCCAAGAGACCCAGTACTTC
TRBJ1-5 | NA | TRBV3-2 | NA | CASSHFRRGGRNQPQHF | TGTGCCAGCAGCCACTTTCGAAGGGGCGGGCGCAATCAGCCCCAGCATTTT
TRBJ2-1 | few | TRBV29-1 | NA | CSADSRQFF | TGCAGCGCCGACAGTCGGCAGTTCTTC
TRBJ2-6 | NA | TRBV6-2/TRBV6-3 | NA | CASRPAGANVLTF | TGTGCCAGCAGGCCTGCTGGGGCCAACGTCCTGACTTTC
TRBJ1-4 | few | TRBV20-1 | TRBD1 | CSAPGQAEKLFF | TGCAGTGCTCCGGGACAGGCGGAAAAACTGTTTTTT
TRBJ2-7 | NA | TRBV21-1 | NA | CASSSLDSRYEQYF | TGTGCCAGCAGTTCCCTGGACAGTCGCTACGAGCAGTACTTC
TRBJ1-5 | once | TRBV12-3/TRBV12-4 | NA | CASSNYRERDQPQHF | TGTGCCAGCAGCAACTACAGGGAAAGGGATCAGCCCCAGCATTTT
TRBJ2-1 | many | TRBV4-1 | NA | CASSQSWDEQFF | TGCGCCAGCAGCCAGTCCTGGGACGAGCAGTTCTTC
TRBJ2-5 | many | TRBV20-1 | TRBD2 | CSARVGLAGGKETQYF | TGCAGTGCTAGAGTCGGCTTAGCGGGGGGTAAAGAGACCCAGTACTTC
TRBJ1-2 | many | TRBV5-5 | NA | CASSLVGNRRTNYGYTF | TGTGCCAGCAGCTTGGTGGGAAACAGGAGAACTAACTATGGCTACACCTTC
TRBJ2-2 | few | TRBV12-3/TRBV12-4 | NA | CAGGHTGELFF | TGTGCCGGGGGGCACACCGGGGAGCTGTTTTTT
TRBJ2-4 | many | TRBV11-3 | NA | CASSFGGADIQYF | TGTGCCAGCAGCTTCGGAGGGGCGGACATTCAGTACTTC
TRBJ2-2 | many | TRBV27 | TRBD1 | CASRMGGTGVTGELFF | TGTGCCAGCAGGATGGGAGGGACAGGGGTCACCGGGGAGCTGTTTTTT
TRBJ2-1 | few | TRBV12-5 | TRBD2 | CASGLTGTSGGASNEQFF | TGTGCTAGTGGTTTAACCGGGACTAGCGGGGGGGCCTCCAATGAGCAGTTCTTC
TRBJ1-2 | many | TRBV20-1 | NA | CSAWGTESYGYTF | TGCAGTGCTTGGGGGACCGAGAGCTATGGCTACACCTTC
TRBJ2-2 | NA | TRBV7-2 | NA | CASRGTGTGELFF | TGTGCCAGCAGGGGGACGGGCACCGGGGAGCTGTTTTTT
TRBJ1-1 | NA | TRBV29-1 | NA | CSVVRRANTEAFF | TGCAGCGTTGTTAGGCGCGCGAACACTGAAGCTTTCTTT
TRBJ1-1 | few | TRBV29-1 | TRBD1 | CSGLGQLNTEAFF | TGCAGCGGGTTGGGACAGCTCAACACTGAAGCTTTCTTT
TRBJ2-5 | NA | TRBV27 | TRBD1 | CASRLGQGGWETQYF | TGTGCCAGCAGGCTGGGACAGGGTGGGTGGGAGACCCAGTACTTC
TRBJ1-3 | NA | TRBV11-2 | TRBD1 | CASSLGTAGQRNTIYF | TGTGCCAGCAGCTTAGGTACCGCGGGACAGAGAAACACCATATATTTT
TRBJ1-2 | few | TRBV29-1 | NA | CSVRRVLPRAYGYTF | TGCAGCGTGCGGAGGGTTCTCCCAAGGGCCTATGGCTACACCTTC
TRBJ1-1 | few | TRBV7-9 | NA | CASSQGGGPRAEAFF | TGTGCCAGCAGCCAGGGTGGTGGGCCAAGGGCTGAAGCTTTCTTT
TRBJ2-2 | many | TRBV2 | TRBD2 | CAKSLAGVRNTGELFF | TGTGCCAAATCATTAGCGGGGGTGAGGAACACCGGGGAGCTGTTTTTT
TRBJ1-4 | NA | TRBV10-1 | NA | CASSERGPGGKLFF | TGCGCCAGCAGTGAACGAGGGCCTGGCGGAAAACTGTTTTTT
TRBJ2-4 | few | TRBV20-1 | TRBD1 | CSAEGQSFKNIQYF | TGCAGTGCTGAGGGACAGTCCTTTAAAAACATTCAGTACTTC
TRBJ2-1 | many | TRBV6-2/TRBV6-3 | TRBD1 | CASSSRDRDEQFF | TGTGCCAGCAGTTCCAGGGACAGGGATGAGCAGTTCTTC
TRBJ2-1 | NA | TRBV9 | TRBD1 | CASSPDRDRGYNEQFF | TGTGCCAGCAGCCCAGACCGGGACAGGGGCTACAATGAGCAGTTCTTC
TRBJ2-2 | many | TRBV7-3 | TRBD1 | CASSADRVGTGELFF | TGTGCCAGCAGCGCTGACAGGGTTGGCACCGGGGAGCTGTTTTTT
TRBJ2-1 | NA | TRBV6-5 | NA | CASSYPGDEQFF | TGTGCCAGCAGTTACCCAGGGGATGAGCAGTTCTTC
TRBJ1-2 | many | TRBV11-2 | NA | CASSLLRGREYGYTF | TGTGCCAGCAGCTTATTGAGGGGACGGGAATATGGCTACACCTTC
TRBJ1-1 | many | TRBV6-5 | NA | CASSYSSRGARTEAFF | TGTGCCAGCAGTTACTCTTCCCGGGGGGCGCGTACTGAAGCTTTCTTT
TRBJ2-2 | few | TRBV10-1 | NA | CASSDGSPTNTGELFF | TGCGCCAGCAGTGATGGGTCACCCACGAACACCGGGGAGCTGTTTTTT
TRBJ1-1 | many | TRBV6-2/TRBV6-3 | NA | CASSYPDGINTEAFF | TGTGCCAGCAGTTACCCGGACGGAATTAACACTGAAGCTTTCTTT
TRBJ1-1 | NA | TRBV5-1 | TRBD1 | CASRRTGNTEAFF | TGCGCCAGCAGACGGACAGGGAACACTGAAGCTTTCTTT